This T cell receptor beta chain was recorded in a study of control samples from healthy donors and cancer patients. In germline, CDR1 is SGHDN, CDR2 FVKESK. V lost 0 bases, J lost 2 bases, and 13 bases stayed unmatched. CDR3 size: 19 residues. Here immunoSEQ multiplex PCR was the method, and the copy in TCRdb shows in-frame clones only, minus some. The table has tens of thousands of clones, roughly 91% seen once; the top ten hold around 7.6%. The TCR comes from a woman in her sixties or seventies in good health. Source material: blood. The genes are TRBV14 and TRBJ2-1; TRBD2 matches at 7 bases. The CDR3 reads CASSQERALGGGAYNEQFF. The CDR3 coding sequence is TGTGCCAGCAGCCAAGAGAGGGCCCTTGGCGGGGGAGCCTACAATGAGCAGTTCTTC.